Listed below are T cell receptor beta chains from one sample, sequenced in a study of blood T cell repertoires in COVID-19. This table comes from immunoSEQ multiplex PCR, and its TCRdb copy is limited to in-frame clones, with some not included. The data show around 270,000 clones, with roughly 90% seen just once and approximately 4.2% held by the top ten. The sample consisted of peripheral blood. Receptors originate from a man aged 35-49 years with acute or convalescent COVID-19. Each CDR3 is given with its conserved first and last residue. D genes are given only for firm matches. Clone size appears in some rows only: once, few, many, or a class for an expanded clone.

CDR3aa: CASSEGANSPLHF; CDR3nt: TGTGCCAGCAGTGAGGGGGCGAATTCACCCCTCCACTTT; v_gene: TRBV2; j_gene: TRBJ1-6; abundance: NA; d_gene: NA
CDR3aa: CASSRLLEAFF; CDR3nt: TGTGCCAGCAGCCGTCTACTCGAAGCTTTCTTT; v_gene: TRBV2; j_gene: TRBJ1-1; abundance: NA; d_gene: NA
CDR3aa: CASSHVDGDSGNTIYF; CDR3nt: TGTGCCAGCAGCCATGTAGACGGAGACTCTGGAAACACCATATATTTT; v_gene: TRBV4-2; j_gene: TRBJ1-3; abundance: NA; d_gene: NA
CDR3aa: CASSDEGGSPMKYF; CDR3nt: TGTGCCAGCAGTGACGAAGGAGGGAGTCCAATGAAGTACTTC; v_gene: TRBV6-4; j_gene: TRBJ2-4; abundance: NA; d_gene: NA
CDR3aa: CASSLTDQKRNTIYF; CDR3nt: TGTGCCAGCAGCTTAACAGACCAGAAGAGAAACACCATATATTTT; v_gene: TRBV5-6; j_gene: TRBJ1-3; abundance: NA; d_gene: NA
CDR3aa: CASSTPWAAKNIQYF; CDR3nt: TGTGCCAGCAGCACCCCGTGGGCAGCCAAAAACATTCAGTACTTC; v_gene: TRBV5-5; j_gene: TRBJ2-4; abundance: NA; d_gene: NA
CDR3aa: CASSLMPRVSNTEAFF; CDR3nt: TGCGCCAGCAGCTTGATGCCCCGAGTCTCGAACACTGAAGCTTTCTTT; v_gene: TRBV5-1; j_gene: TRBJ1-1; abundance: NA; d_gene: NA
CDR3aa: CASSLWTSVTGELFF; CDR3nt: TGTGCCAGCAGCTTATGGACTAGCGTCACCGGGGAGCTGTTTTTT; v_gene: TRBV11-2; j_gene: TRBJ2-2; abundance: NA; d_gene: TRBD2
CDR3aa: CASSQDQTGNYGYTF; CDR3nt: TGCGCCAGCAGCCAAGATCAGACAGGGAACTATGGCTACACCTTC; v_gene: TRBV4-1; j_gene: TRBJ1-2; abundance: NA; d_gene: TRBD1
CDR3aa: CASSQAPRGYGYTF; CDR3nt: TGTGCCAGCAGCCAAGCCCCTAGAGGCTATGGCTACACCTTC; v_gene: TRBV14; j_gene: TRBJ1-2; abundance: NA; d_gene: NA
CDR3aa: CATSRDRGLLAADNEQFF; CDR3nt: TGTGCCACCAGCAGAGATAGGGGCCTACTAGCCGCTGACAATGAGCAGTTCTTC; v_gene: TRBV15; j_gene: TRBJ2-1; abundance: once; d_gene: NA
CDR3aa: CASSGGGRYEQYF; CDR3nt: TGTGCCAGCAGCGGCGGGGGTCGGTACGAGCAGTACTTC; v_gene: TRBV7-9; j_gene: TRBJ2-7; abundance: NA; d_gene: TRBD2
CDR3aa: CASSDSGITEAFF; CDR3nt: TGTGCCAGCAGTGACTCGGGGATCACTGAAGCTTTCTTT; v_gene: TRBV2; j_gene: TRBJ1-1; abundance: NA; d_gene: NA
CDR3aa: CASTGQGRYEQYF; CDR3nt: TGTGCCAGCACCGGACAGGGTCGGTACGAGCAGTACTTC; v_gene: TRBV13; j_gene: TRBJ2-7; abundance: NA; d_gene: TRBD1
CDR3aa: CASSFYGTAKETQYF; CDR3nt: TGTGCCAGCAGCTTTTACGGGACAGCCAAAGAGACCCAGTACTTC; v_gene: TRBV11-2; j_gene: TRBJ2-5; abundance: NA; d_gene: TRBD1
CDR3aa: CATSAVGDGYTF; CDR3nt: TGTGCCACCAGTGCCGTCGGGGATGGCTACACCTTC; v_gene: TRBV24-1; j_gene: TRBJ1-2; abundance: NA; d_gene: NA
CDR3aa: CASSPGALGGELFF; CDR3nt: TGTGCCAGCAGCCCTGGGGCGCTGGGCGGGGAGCTGTTTTTT; v_gene: TRBV3-1/TRBV3-2; j_gene: TRBJ2-2; abundance: NA; d_gene: NA
CDR3aa: CASSDGGVQPQHF; CDR3nt: TGTGCCAGCAGTGATGGGGGGGTTCAGCCCCAGCATTTT; v_gene: TRBV6-1; j_gene: TRBJ1-5; abundance: NA; d_gene: NA
CDR3aa: CASSSQGYEQYF; CDR3nt: TGCGCCAGCAGCTCACAGGGATACGAGCAGTACTTC; v_gene: TRBV5-1; j_gene: TRBJ2-7; abundance: NA; d_gene: NA
CDR3aa: CATSENRFKSYNEQFF; CDR3nt: TGTGCCACCAGTGAGAACAGGTTTAAGTCCTACAATGAGCAGTTCTTC; v_gene: TRBV24-1; j_gene: TRBJ2-1; abundance: NA; d_gene: NA
CDR3aa: CASTPLSGSGANVLTF; CDR3nt: TGCGCCAGCACCCCTCTGTCAGGCTCTGGGGCCAACGTCCTGACTTTC; v_gene: TRBV5-1; j_gene: TRBJ2-6; abundance: NA; d_gene: NA
CDR3aa: CATLDSLPNTDTQYF; CDR3nt: TGTGCCACCTTGGACAGCCTACCCAACACGGATACGCAGTATTTT; v_gene: TRBV19; j_gene: TRBJ2-3; abundance: NA; d_gene: NA
CDR3aa: CASSIGTGNYGYTF; CDR3nt: TGTGCCAGTAGTATAGGGACAGGGAACTATGGCTACACCTTC; v_gene: TRBV19; j_gene: TRBJ1-2; abundance: NA; d_gene: TRBD1
CDR3aa: CATSVPARRQPQHF; CDR3nt: TGTGCCACCAGTGTTCCCGCTAGGCGTCAGCCCCAGCATTTT; v_gene: TRBV24-1; j_gene: TRBJ1-5; abundance: NA; d_gene: NA
CDR3aa: CASSRGQGAYF; CDR3nt: TGTGCCAGCAGTCGAGGACAGGGCGCTTACTTC; v_gene: TRBV6-2/TRBV6-3; j_gene: TRBJ2-4; abundance: NA; d_gene: TRBD1
CDR3aa: CAVEQGRAFF; CDR3nt: TGTGCGGTTGAACAGGGTCGAGCTTTCTTT; v_gene: TRBV24-1; j_gene: TRBJ1-1; abundance: NA; d_gene: NA
CDR3aa: CASSSGTGDYGYTF; CDR3nt: TGTGCCAGCAGCTCCGGGACAGGGGATTATGGCTACACCTTC; v_gene: TRBV7-8; j_gene: TRBJ1-2; abundance: NA; d_gene: TRBD1